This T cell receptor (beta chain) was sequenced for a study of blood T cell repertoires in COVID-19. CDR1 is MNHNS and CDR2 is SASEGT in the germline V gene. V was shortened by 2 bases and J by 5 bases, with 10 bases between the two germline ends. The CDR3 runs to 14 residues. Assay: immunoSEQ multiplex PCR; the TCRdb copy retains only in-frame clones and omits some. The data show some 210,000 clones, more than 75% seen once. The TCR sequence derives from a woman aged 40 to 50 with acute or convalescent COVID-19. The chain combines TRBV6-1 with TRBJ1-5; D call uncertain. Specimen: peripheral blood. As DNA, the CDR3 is TGTGCCAGCAGTGAATCGGGGTCGCATCAGCCCCAGCATTTT. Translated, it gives CASSESGSHQPQHF.